A single sample is the source of the 6 T cell receptor beta chains below, sequenced in a study of Ad26.COV2.S vaccination and SARS-CoV-2 variants. Treatment defined: some 19 received Ad26.COV2.S at low or high dose, single or two shots; about 5 received placebo; per-sample allocation not given. At day 63 after the first vaccine or placebo injection, samples were drawn. The protocol was immunoSEQ multiplex PCR, while the TCRdb copy is restricted to in-frame clones and leaves out a portion. The profile shows 350,000 to 400,000 clones, about nine tenths of them singletons. The input for sequencing was peripheral blood, taken in a trial of Ad26.COV2.S vaccine versus placebo. The receptors shown here come from a person between 18 and 60 years old who received the Ad26.COV2.S COVID-19 vaccine or a placebo.

The chain carries TRBV6-1 and TRBJ1-1; 9 bases are shared with TRBD1. The CDR3 runs to 15 residues. CDR1 is MNHNS and CDR2 is SASEGT in the germline V gene. Trimming took 7 bases from V and 3 from J; bases not matched to a gene: 9. CDR3 nucleotides: TGTGCCAGCACCAAAACAGGGGGCTGGGACACTGAAGCTTTCTTT. It yields the protein CASTKTGGWDTEAFF.

This sequence joins TRBV7-2 and TRBJ2-1; possibly TRBD1 for D (6 bases). Trimming cost V 5 bases and J 0 bases, with 17 bases left between them. Looked up from germline, CDR1 is SGHTA and CDR2 is FQGNSA. This CDR3 has 17 residues. The CDR3 is CASSPWTVPYSYNEQFF. Here the CDR3 DNA reads TGTGCCAGCAGCCCCTGGACAGTGCCGTACTCCTACAATGAGCAGTTCTTC. Supplemented by reference TRBV7-2 and TRBJ2-1, the full variable domain reads GAGVSQSPSNKVTEKGKDVELRCDPISGHTALYWYRQSLGQGLEFLIYFQGNSAPDKSGLPSDRFSAERTGGSVSTLTIQRTQQEDSAVYLCASSPWTVPYSYNEQFFGPGTRLTVL.

In this sample, this clone turned up once. This chain uses TRBV29-1 with TRBJ1-2; D is possibly TRBD1 (5 bases). V lost 6 bases and J 6 bases, leaving 20 bases between the germline ends. CDR3 size: 14 residues. Germline CDR1 and CDR2: SQVTM and ANQGSEA. The CDR3 spells CSVGMDYGGNGYTF. Written as DNA, the CDR3 is TGCAGCGTCGGTATGGATTATGGGGGGAATGGCTACACCTTC. Full variable domain (rest looked up from reference TRBV29-1 and TRBJ1-2): SAVISQKPSRDICQRGTSLTIQCQVDSQVTMMFWYRQQPGQSLTLIATANQGSEATYESGFVIDKFPISRPNLTFSTLTVSNMSPEDSSIYLCSVGMDYGGNGYTFGSGTRLTVV.

The genes are TRBV7-2 and TRBJ2-1, with D perhaps matching TRBD1 (6 bases). This CDR3 region has 14 residues. Per the germline V gene, CDR1 is SGHTA and CDR2 is FQGNSA. V was shortened by 1 base and J by 8 bases, with 12 bases between the two germline ends. As DNA, the CDR3 is TGTGCCAGCAGCTTAGAAAGGGGGAATTATGAGCAGTTCTTC. Encoded protein: CASSLERGNYEQFF.

V and J are TRBV25-1 and TRBJ2-5; D may be TRBD1 or TRBD2 (5 bases each). Deletions cut 3 bases from V and 5 bases from J, with 16 bases between. Looked up from germline, CDR1 is MGHDK and CDR2 is SYGVNS. This CDR3 is 15 amino acids long. CDR3 loop: CASSEGPGRRETQYF. CDR3 coding DNA: TGTGCCAGCAGTGAGGGACCCGGACGAAGGGAGACCCAGTACTTC. The full variable domain, completed using reference TRBV25-1 and TRBJ2-5, is EADIYQTPRYLVIGTGKKITLECSQTMGHDKMYWYQQDPGMELHLIHYSYGVNSTEKGDLSSESTVSRIRTEHFPLTLESARPSHTSQYLCASSEGPGRRETQYFGPGTRLLVL.

V gene TRBV2 combines with J gene TRBJ2-3; 13 nucleotides align to TRBD2. This CDR3 is 16 amino acids long. V was clipped by 6 bases and J by 3 bases; unmatched bases: 6. Germline CDR1 reads SNHLY; CDR2 reads FYNNEI. CDR3 nucleotide sequence: TGTGCCAGCAGAATTACTAGCGGGGGGGGTACAGATACGCAGTATTTT. Its translation is CASRITSGGGTDTQYF.